This TCR beta chain comes out of a study of draining lymph node invasion in breast cancer (dated by TCRdb to between 2020 and 2021). Concerning the study at large: Nodal metastasis was diagnosed by histology and cytokeratin immunohistochemistry and confirmed by EpCAM/CD45 flow cytometry. Across breast cancer tissues, a separate targeted assay used bulk TCR-beta CDR3 sequencing to compare sorted memory regulatory T cells with memory conventional CD4 T cells. From every patient, the primary tumor plus matched non-invaded and tumor-invaded tumor-draining lymph nodes were collected, and both Treg and Tconv subsets were profiled. Lymph nodes from about five patients were covered by the separate targeted TCR sequencing, and for three of those patients the primary tumors were sequenced as well. The paper's findings and limits, for the study overall: Some of the top 100 tumor clones were detected in invaded and non-invaded nodes, suggesting recirculation between tumor and draining nodes. Data could not resolve whether Treg conversion occurred in a given organ or whether converted Tregs recirculated between nodes and tumor. TCRs shared between the Treg and Tconv subsets were viewed as suggestive of, but not proof of, a common clonal origin. Tracking the tumor top-100 clones was possible in just a couple of patients. Within each tissue, roughly 14-25% of Treg TCRs were also found among Tconvs, a result interpreted as suggesting peripheral Treg induction. Across all tissues in the targeted TCR-seq data, Tregs appeared to be more clonally expanded than Tconvs, and both subsets showed lower diversity in tumor than in lymph nodes.

On this clonotype: It has no known antigen specificity. Per-base qualities were not stored, and no clone one base away is much larger.

The CDR3 holds 13 amino acids from the cysteine to the phenylalanine. This entry keeps only the CDR3 DNA: 39 bases, framed from base 1. The germline V gene yields MGHDK for CDR1 and SYGVNS for CDR2. V is reduced by 4 bases and J by 0 bases, leaving a spacing of 6 bases between them. Library generation was performed with bulk RNA-seq. The sequencing machine was an Illumina HiSeq 2500. As for the original processing: CDR3 sequences in the separate targeted TCR-seq dataset were extracted from raw reads and quantified using MiXCR version 2.1.5 with default parameters. TCR-beta clones in the separate targeted TCR-seq dataset were defined according to the combination of V gene, J gene and CDR3 sequence. In the separate targeted TCR-seq dataset, clones with fewer than three counts were first removed, after which only the 90% most strongly expressed clones per sample were kept. In the separate targeted TCR-seq dataset, Treg-Tconv overlap was computed as shared clones divided by total Treg clones per tissue, times 100. The raw public reads went through TCRdb reprocessing: fastp at Q25, MiXCR clone calling, in-frame beta chains kept. Rows are unified per CDR3 protein, each entry keeping the most common DNA and genes. The V and J calls reflect TCRdb's pipeline rather than the authors' work. For this sample there are 3,000 or so distinct CDR3 sequences; about half appear just once. The ten largest account for around 3.6% of the sample.

Memory regulatory T cells were isolated by sorting for CD4+ CD45RA- CD25high cells. Tumor-draining lymph nodes were classified as non-invaded or invaded according to absence or presence of metastatic tumor cells. Before staining and sorting, a Miltenyi Pan T Cell isolation kit was used to pre-enrich the T cells. Immunohistochemistry for estrogen receptor, progesterone receptor, HER2 and Ki-67 was used to characterize primary tumors. Fresh surgical tissue was processed within a few hours after surgery by cutting into small fragments. Tissue fragments were enzymatically digested with Liberase TL plus DNase for under 25 minutes and were then filtered through a 40-micrometer strainer. After DAPI live/dead staining, sorting was performed on a BD FACS Aria II with about 97-99% purity. Sorted cells were lysed in TCL buffer and RNA was purified with a Norgen Single Cell RNA purification kit including DNase treatment.

The TCR comes from a female donor with luminal breast cancer. The rearrangement combines TRBV25-1 with TRBJ1-1; a confident D gene designation cannot be given. The sample consisted of sorted memory Tregs from a lymph node. The meaning of the sample's cell subset or site label: CD45RA-negative sorted CD4+ T cells (memory Tconv or effector/memory Treg). The bases read TGTGCCAGCAGTGGCGGCCTGAACACTGAAGCTTTCTTT. This gives the protein CASSGGLNTEAFF.